These 24 T cell receptor beta chains originate from one sample sequenced in a study of blood T cell repertoires in COVID-19. Some clones are missing from TCRdb's copy, which holds only in-frame ones; the method was immunoSEQ multiplex PCR. Counted here are some 200,000 clones, roughly 82% occurring once; the ten biggest clones make up roughly 10%. The sequenced sample consisted of peripheral blood. These receptors were obtained from a man aged 45-65 years with active or convalescent COVID-19.

The chain recombines TRBV9 with TRBJ2-3; D gene ambiguous. Per the germline V gene, CDR1 is SGDLS and CDR2 is YYNGEE. V dropped 1 base and J dropped 2 bases, with 14 bases sitting between them. The CDR3 runs 16 residues. This CDR3 reads CASSVNGQNPTDTQYF. In DNA form, the CDR3 reads TGTGCCAGCAGCGTAAATGGTCAGAATCCCACAGATACGCAGTATTTT.

The chain combines TRBV18 with TRBJ1-6; TRBD1 aligns across 10 bases. Germline V gene lookup returns CDR1 KGHSH and CDR2 LQKENI. This CDR3 region has 15 residues. V shed 6 bases and J 6 bases; nucleotides not matched to a gene: 5. The CDR3: CASSPTGGRNSPLHF. The CDR3 DNA sequence: TGTGCCAGCTCTCCGACAGGGGGCCGTAATTCACCCCTCCACTTT. Full variable domain (outside the CDR3, taken from reference TRBV18 and TRBJ1-6): NAGVMQNPRHLVRRRGQEARLRCSPMKGHSHVYWYRQLPEEGLKFMVYLQKENIIDESGMPKERFSAEFPKEGPSILRIQQVVRGDSAAYFCASSPTGGRNSPLHFGNGTRLTVT.

The CDR3 coding sequence is TGCAGCGTTGAGTGGGGGAGGGATGGCTACACCTTC. This gives the protein CSVEWGRDGYTF. The J gene is TRBJ1-2, the V gene TRBV29-1, with D perhaps matching TRBD1 (5 bases). The V end was cut by 3 bases, the J end by 6 bases, with 11 bases between. The CDR3 has 12 amino acids. Germline CDR1 is SQVTM and CDR2 is ANQGSEA.

This chain links TRBV3-1 (or the pseudogene TRBV3-2) with TRBJ2-6; D call uncertain. The germline gives CDR1 LGHDT, CDR2 YNNKEL (reference sequence). The CDR3 is made up of 14 amino acids. Trimming pared 1 base from V and 3 bases from J, leaving 4 bases between. The CDR3: CASSQGHGANVLTF. The CDR3 DNA sequence: TGTGCCAGCAGCCAAGGTCATGGGGCCAACGTCCTGACTTTC.

With regard to this clone: Different DNA sequences within this sample yield the same CDR3. This sequence joins TRBV28 and TRBJ1-2; no firm D call. From germline, CDR1 is MDHEN and CDR2 SYDVKM. V gave up 5 bases and J gave up 4 bases, with 11 bases separating them. This CDR3 contains 13 residues. The CDR3 is CASSPRSSYGYTF. DNA of the CDR3: TGTGCCAGCAGTCCCCGTAGTAGCTATGGCTACACCTTC.

The V and J genes are TRBV2 and TRBJ2-7; 10 nucleotides line up with TRBD1. The V gene's germline CDR1 is SNHLY and CDR2 FYNNEI. The V segment lost 6 bases and the J segment 6 bases; nucleotides outside the gene matches: 5. The CDR3 totals 13 residues. Here the CDR3 DNA reads TGTGCCAGCAGCGGACAGGGGGTAGGCGAGCAGTACTTC. The encoded protein is CASSGQGVGEQYF.

The V call is TRBV27, the J call TRBJ2-1; D call uncertain. The germline V and J ends were trimmed by 6 bases and 0 bases, with 21 bases remaining between them. Germline values: CDR1 MNHEY, CDR2 SMNVEV (reference sequence). This CDR3 contains 18 residues. CDR3 in amino acids: CASSINTGRRFSYNEQFF. The CDR3 bases are TGTGCCAGCAGCATAAACACCGGCCGGCGGTTCTCCTACAATGAGCAGTTCTTC.

V is TRBV25-1 and J is TRBJ1-1; D perhaps matches TRBD1 (6 bases). Trimming removed 7 bases at V and 1 base at J, with 13 bases between. The CDR3 sequence is 14 residues long. The germline V gene has CDR1 MGHDK and CDR2 SYGVNS. DNA for the CDR3: TGTGCCAGCACACCAGGGGTCAGGAACACTGAAGCTTTCTTT. Protein sequence: CASTPGVRNTEAFF.

The J gene is TRBJ2-7, the V gene TRBV9; 9 nucleotides align to TRBD1. Germline lookup yields CDR1 SGDLS and CDR2 YYNGEE. Trimming took 0 bases from V and 6 from J; bases not matched to a gene: 4. The CDR3 runs 14 residues. CDR3 protein: CASSVGGQGFEQYV. CDR3 DNA sequence: TGTGCCAGCAGCGTAGGGGGACAGGGTTTCGAGCAGTACGTC.

This sequence joins TRBV3-1 (or the pseudogene TRBV3-2) and TRBJ1-5; TRBD1 is a possible D gene (5 bases). The CDR3 is 16 residues long. The V end was cut by 1 base, the J end by 5 bases, with 15 bases between. In germline, CDR1 is LGHDT, CDR2 YNNKEL (reference sequence). In nucleotides, the CDR3 is TGTGCCAGCAGCCAAGGAACCCCCGGGGGAGATCAGCCCCAGCATTTT. Protein product: CASSQGTPGGDQPQHF.

This chain connects TRBV28 to TRBJ2-7; the match to TRBD1 covers 8 bases. The CDR3 is made up of 16 amino acids. Germline values: CDR1 MDHEN, CDR2 SYDVKM. The ends lost 5 bases at V and 3 bases at J; junction bases unmatched: 12. The CDR3 region is CASSPEPGTGRYEQYV. The CDR3 DNA reads as TGTGCCAGCAGTCCCGAGCCGGGGACAGGCCGCTACGAGCAGTACGTC.

This chain connects TRBV7-3 to TRBJ2-1; 9 nucleotides match TRBD2. V dropped 5 bases and J dropped 10; count of bases not matched to a gene: 18. The CDR3 contains 17 residues. Germline CDR1 is SGHTA and CDR2 is FQGTGA. The CDR3 coding sequence is TGTGCCAGCAGCCCAACGGTTGGTAGCGGGAGTCTTGGGGAGCAGTTCTTC. Translation gives CASSPTVGSGSLGEQFF.

The chain uses TRBV3-1 (or the pseudogene TRBV3-2) and TRBJ1-6; D uncertain. The germline CDR1 and CDR2 sequences are LGHDT and YNNKEL (reference sequence). CDR3 length: 16 residues. V shed 0 bases and J shed 6 bases, with 12 bases lying between them. The CDR3 DNA reads TGTGCCAGCAGCCAAGAAGGAGCCGGATCTAATTCACCCCTCCACTTT. Its protein is CASSQEGAGSNSPLHF.

The chain combines TRBV11-3 with TRBJ2-1; 13 bases fit TRBD2. CDR1 is SGHNT and CDR2 is YENEEA in the germline V gene. Unmatched junction bases numbered 4, after V lost 5 bases and J lost 6 bases. The length of the CDR3 is 15 residues. As DNA, the CDR3 is TGTGCCAGCAGCCTCACTAGCGGGGGGGCCAATGAGCAGTTCTTC. Protein product: CASSLTSGGANEQFF.

V is TRBV19 and J is TRBJ2-3; tentative D call: TRBD2 (7 bases). V gave up 9 bases and J gave up 4 bases, with 14 bases separating them. CDR3 length: 13 residues. CDR1 is LNHDA, CDR2 SQIVND, per germline (reference sequence). CDR3 sequence (DNA): TGTGCCAGCCGGACTAGGACAGCAGATACGCAGTATTTT. Translated: CASRTRTADTQYF.

CDR3 sequence (DNA): TGTGCCAGCAGTGATATGCTAGCGGGGGGGTGGTATTTT. It is translated as CASSDMLAGGWYF. The chain has TRBV2 and TRBJ2-3; 12 nucleotides line up with TRBD2. Trimming at V came to 3 bases and at J to 14 bases, leaving 6 bases not matched to a gene. Germline V gene lookup returns CDR1 SNHLY and CDR2 FYNNEI. This CDR3 contains 13 residues.

This chain connects TRBV4-3 to TRBJ1-3; no reliable D call. The V gene's germline CDR1 is LGHNA and CDR2 YSLEER. The CDR3 is 14 amino acids. V shed 0 bases and J shed 2 bases, with 5 bases lying between them. This CDR3 is CASSQDRTGNTIYF. The DNA of the CDR3 is TGCGCCAGCAGCCAAGACAGAACTGGAAACACCATATATTTT.

The chain is built from TRBV19 and TRBJ2-7, with a tentative D call TRBD2 (6 bases). Germline V lookup: CDR1 LNHDA, CDR2 SQIVND (reference sequence). The V gene lost 3 bases and the J gene lost 0 bases, with 9 bases spanning the gap. This CDR3 region has 14 residues. This chain's CDR3 is CASSITTSSYEQYF. The CDR3 DNA is TGTGCCAGTAGTATTACGACTAGCTCCTACGAGCAGTACTTC. Full variable domain (outside the CDR3, taken from reference TRBV19 and TRBJ2-7): DGGITQSPKYLFRKEGQNVTLSCEQNLNHDAMYWYRQDPGQGLRLIYYSQIVNDFQKGDIAEGYSVSREKKESFPLTVTSAQKNPTAFYLCASSITTSSYEQYFGPGTRLTVT.

This chain uses TRBV28 with TRBJ2-7, with D unclear. From germline, CDR1 is MDHEN and CDR2 SYDVKM. V lost 6 bases and J lost 3, with 12 bases in between. The CDR3 consists of 13 residues. Written as DNA, the CDR3 is TGTGCCAGCAGCCCCGGTTTCCTCTACGAGCAGTACTTC. Its protein is CASSPGFLYEQYF.

The chain has TRBV10-3 and TRBJ2-7, with 9 positions matching TRBD1. V gave up 2 bases and J gave up 5 bases; unmatched junction bases: 10. Germline V lookup: CDR1 ENHRY, CDR2 SYGVKD. The CDR3 is 16 amino acids. CDR3 nucleotide sequence: TGTGCCATCAGTGAGCATACCGGGACAGGGCAAGACGAGCAGTACTTC. It specifies CAISEHTGTGQDEQYF.

A single count supports this clone. The chain combines TRBV11-1 with TRBJ1-5; D is possibly TRBD1 (6 bases). The V and J ends lost 5 bases and 4 bases respectively, with 9 bases between them. This CDR3 is built from 13 residues. In germline, CDR1 is SGHAT, CDR2 FQDESV (reference sequence). In DNA, the CDR3 is TGTGCCAGCAGCGGACAGCCGAATCAGCCCCAGCATTTT. This sequence encodes CASSGQPNQPQHF.

The V gene is TRBV3-1 (or the pseudogene TRBV3-2), the J gene TRBJ2-5, with 11 bases matching TRBD2. The CDR3 runs to 17 residues. Looked up from germline, CDR1 is LGHDT and CDR2 is YNNKEL (reference sequence). With V trimmed by 0 bases and J by 5 bases, 8 bases remained unmatched. The CDR3 is CASSQDRGLAGGETQYF. CDR3 sequence (DNA): TGTGCCAGCAGCCAAGATCGGGGATTAGCGGGAGGGGAGACCCAGTACTTC.

V and J are TRBV2 and TRBJ2-7, with 11 bases identical to TRBD2. The J segment lost 3 bases and the V segment lost 8 bases, leaving 6 bases of the junction unmatched. The CDR3 spans 14 residues. Germline lookup yields CDR1 SNHLY and CDR2 FYNNEI. CDR3 in amino acids: CASFAGTSGYEQYF. The CDR3 coding sequence is TGTGCCAGCTTCGCCGGGACTAGCGGCTACGAGCAGTACTTC.

The gene calls are TRBV27 and TRBJ2-1, with TRBD2 as a possible D gene (6 bases). Trimming shortened V by 6 bases and J by 0 bases, and 12 bases separated the two germline ends. The CDR3 length is 15 residues. Germline CDR1 is MNHEY and CDR2 is SMNVEV (reference sequence). The CDR3 bases are TGTGCCAGCAGGGGAGGACTCCTCTCCTACAATGAGCAGTTCTTC. It specifies CASRGGLLSYNEQFF.